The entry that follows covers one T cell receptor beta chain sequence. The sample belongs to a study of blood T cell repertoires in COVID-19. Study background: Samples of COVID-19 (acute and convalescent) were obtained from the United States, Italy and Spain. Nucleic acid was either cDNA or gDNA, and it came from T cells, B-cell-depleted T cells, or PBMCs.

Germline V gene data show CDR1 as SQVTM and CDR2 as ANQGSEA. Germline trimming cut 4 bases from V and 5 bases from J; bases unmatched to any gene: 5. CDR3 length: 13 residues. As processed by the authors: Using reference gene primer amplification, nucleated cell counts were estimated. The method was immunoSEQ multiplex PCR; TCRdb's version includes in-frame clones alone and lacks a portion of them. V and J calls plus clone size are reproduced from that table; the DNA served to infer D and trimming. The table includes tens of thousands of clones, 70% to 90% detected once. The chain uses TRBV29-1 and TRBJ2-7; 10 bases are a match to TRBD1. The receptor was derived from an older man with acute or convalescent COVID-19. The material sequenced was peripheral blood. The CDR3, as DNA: TGCAGCGTTGCGACAGGGGGCTTGCACGAGCAGTACTTC. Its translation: CSVATGGLHEQYF.